The next 27 T cell receptor beta chains were all read from a single sample in a study of cytomegalovirus exposure and HLA in healthy donors (TCRdb year 2017). Libraries were prepared through the immunoSEQ multiplex PCR assay. For the multiplex PCR, a mixture combining 60 forward primers for TCR Vbeta segments and 13 reverse primers for TCR Jbeta segments was used. TCRdb limited this immuneACCESS table to in-frame rearrangements with V and J called. A share of clones is missing; checked studies link under half to unresolved V genes, and the rest is unexplained. The sample records roughly 160,000 clones, more than 75% of which are singletons. The top ten clones comprise 8.5% to 10% of the sample. The sequencing input was PBMCs. These receptors all stem from a man younger than 35 in good health and CMV-seropositive.

V and J are TRBV7-2 and TRBJ2-3, with 11 bases aligning to TRBD2. The ends lost 3 bases at V and 3 bases at J; junction bases unmatched: 5. This CDR3 is built from 16 residues. Germline values: CDR1 SGHTA, CDR2 FQGNSA. The DNA for the CDR3 is TGTGCCAGCAGCTTGGGGGCTAGCGGGGGGACAGATACGCAGTATTTT. Its translation is CASSLGASGGTDTQYF.

This clone was picked up a small number of times. This chain links TRBV19 with TRBJ1-1, with D uncertain. This CDR3 contains 16 residues. Germline V gives CDR1 LNHDA, CDR2 SQIVND (reference sequence). V was clipped by 6 bases and J by 0 bases, with 17 bases between them. The DNA for the CDR3 is TGTGCCAGTAGCCATTTTGTAGCCTTCATGAACACTGAAGCTTTCTTT. Translation: CASSHFVAFMNTEAFF.

J is TRBJ1-2 and V is TRBV5-4; maybe TRBD1 (6 bases). Germline CDR1 is SGHNT and CDR2 is YYREEE (reference sequence). The V end was cut by 5 bases, the J end by 2 bases, with 13 bases between. This CDR3 is 14 amino acids long. The CDR3 nucleotides read TGTGCCAGCAGTCCGGGGGGCGGCAACTATGGCTACACCTTC. This gives the protein CASSPGGGNYGYTF. The full variable domain, its missing parts supplied by reference TRBV5-4 and TRBJ1-2, is ETGVTQSPTHLIKTRGQQVTLRCSSQSGHNTVSWYQQALGQGPQFIFQYYREEENGRGNFPPRFSGLQFPNYSSELNVNALELDDSALYLCASSPGGGNYGYTFGSGTRLTVV.

The V and J genes are TRBV6-1 and TRBJ1-6; maybe TRBD1 (6 bases). Looked up from germline, CDR1 is MNHNS and CDR2 is SASEGT. The V end lost 6 bases, the J end lost 7 bases, and 10 bases lay between the germline ends. The CDR3 sequence is 13 residues long. The DNA for the CDR3 is TGTGCCAGCAGCCAGGGGCCCAATTCACCCCTCCACTTT. Protein product: CASSQGPNSPLHF.

The chain joins TRBV2 to TRBJ2-1; 8 bases align to TRBD2. V shed 5 bases, J shed 2 bases, and the junction held 14 bases outside the gene matches. CDR1 SNHLY and CDR2 FYNNEI come from the germline V gene. This CDR3 has 18 residues. CDR3 in amino acids: CASSTYPPISGTYNEQFF. The CDR3 DNA sequence: TGTGCCAGCAGTACCTACCCACCTATTAGCGGGACCTACAATGAGCAGTTCTTC. Full variable domain (rest looked up from reference TRBV2 and TRBJ2-1): EPEVTQTPSHQVTQMGQEVILRCVPISNHLYFYWYRQILGQKVEFLVSFYNNEISEKSEIFDDQFSVERPDGSNFTLKIRSTKLEDSAMYFCASSTYPPISGTYNEQFFGPGTRLTVL.

V usage is TRBV30 and J usage is TRBJ2-5; D is perhaps TRBD2 (5 bases). The length of the CDR3 is 11 residues. Germline-derived CDR1 and CDR2 are GTSNPN and SVGIG (reference sequence). V gave up 3 bases and J gave up 11 bases, with 13 bases separating them. The CDR3 sequence is CAWRSRWEQYF. The CDR3 nucleotides are TGTGCCTGGAGGAGTCGGTGGGAGCAGTACTTC.

Only one count was recorded for this clone. V is TRBV2 and J is TRBJ1-5; no definite D call. The CDR3 consists of 15 residues. Trimming cost V 1 base and J 4 bases, with 11 bases left between them. Looked up from germline, CDR1 is SNHLY and CDR2 is FYNNEI. CDR3: CASSEETQPNQPQHF. The CDR3 DNA follows: TGTGCCAGCAGTGAAGAAACACAGCCGAATCAGCCCCAGCATTTT.

The J gene is TRBJ1-1, the V gene TRBV4-1; D not certain. The CDR3 covers 15 residues. V was shortened by 0 bases and J by 3 bases, with 11 bases between the two germline ends. Germline V lookup: CDR1 MGHRA, CDR2 YSYEKL. The CDR3 DNA reads TGCGCCAGCAGCCAAGAATGGATTCAGGACACTGAAGCTTTCTTT. Its protein is CASSQEWIQDTEAFF.

The chain carries TRBV9 and TRBJ1-1; 7 bases are a match to TRBD1. This CDR3 contains 14 residues. Germline assignment: CDR1 SGDLS and CDR2 YYNGEE. The V gene end was trimmed by 0 bases and the J gene end by 10 bases; junction bases not matched to a gene: 9. CDR3 residues: CASSVERWGQPAFF. As DNA, the CDR3 is TGTGCCAGCAGCGTAGAAAGGTGGGGACAGCCAGCTTTCTTT.

The chain combines TRBV6-1 with TRBJ1-2; the D gene is possibly TRBD1 (5 bases). The germline V gene has CDR1 MNHNS and CDR2 SASEGT. The CDR3 covers 11 residues. V lost 6 bases, J lost 6 bases, and 8 bases lay in between. The CDR3 DNA sequence: TGTGCCAGCAGAGCAGGGAATGGCTACACCTTC. This codes for CASRAGNGYTF.

The CDR3 DNA is TGTGCCAGCAGTTACCTGAGGGAAGCGTACTACGAGCAGTACTTC. Encoded protein: CASSYLREAYYEQYF. V gene TRBV6-5 combines with J gene TRBJ2-7, with a weak D call TRBD2 (5 bases). The CDR3 length is 15 residues. V gave up 2 bases and J gave up 3 bases, with 14 bases separating them. Germline V lookup: CDR1 MNHEY, CDR2 SVGAGI.

Regarding this clone: An end of the junction does not agree with germline; a read error may underlie this. CDR3: CSSSLLGQGITEAFF. The CDR3 region has the DNA TGTTCCAGCAGCCTACTGGGACAGGGAATCACTGAAGCTTTCTTT. J is TRBJ1-1 and V is TRBV7-9, with TRBD1 matching 9 bases. Germline lookup yields CDR1 SEHNR and CDR2 FQNEAQ (reference sequence). The CDR3 totals 15 residues.

The chain couples TRBV7-2 to TRBJ1-2; TRBD1 matches 7 bases. J lost 7 bases, V lost 3 bases, and 8 bases had no gene match. This CDR3 has 14 residues. Looked up from germline, CDR1 is SGHTA and CDR2 is FQGNSA. DNA for the CDR3: TGTGCCAGCAGCTTGGGACCGACAGGGACTGGCTACACCTTC. Protein sequence: CASSLGPTGTGYTF.

In its sample, this clone was seen a few times. The V call is TRBV7-9, the J call TRBJ2-5; D call uncertain. Germline V gene data show CDR1 as SEHNR and CDR2 as FQNEAQ (reference sequence). V lost 3 bases and J lost 1, with 6 bases in between. The CDR3 extends over 13 amino acids. The chain's CDR3 is CASSFGLQETQYF. The CDR3 nucleotides read TGTGCCAGCAGCTTTGGGCTCCAAGAGACCCAGTACTTC. The full variable domain, completed using reference TRBV7-9 and TRBJ2-5, is DTGVSQNPRHKITKRGQNVTFRCDPISEHNRLYWYRQTLGQGPEFLTYFQNEAQLEKSRLLSDRFSAERPKGSFSTLEIQRTEQGDSAMYLCASSFGLQETQYFGPGTRLLVL.

This sequence joins TRBV7-9 and TRBJ2-7; 7 bases match TRBD2. CDR1 is SEHNR, CDR2 FQNEAQ, per germline (reference sequence). The J segment lost 5 bases and the V segment lost 11 bases, leaving 9 bases of the junction unmatched. CDR3 size: 12 residues. The DNA for the CDR3 is TGTGCCGGAACGACTAGCTTAAACGAGCAGTACTTC. Translation: CAGTTSLNEQYF.

The chain has TRBV5-6 and TRBJ2-2, with D possibly TRBD2 on 5 matching bases. Trimming cost V 2 bases and J 3 bases, with 8 bases left between them. Germline V gene sequence: CDR1 SGHDT, CDR2 YYEEEE. The length of the CDR3 is 14 residues. CDR3 amino acids: CASSFGGYTGELFF. The CDR3 nucleotides are TGTGCCAGCAGCTTCGGCGGGTACACCGGGGAGCTGTTTTTT.

This clone was recorded once. The J gene is TRBJ1-1, the V gene TRBV4-2, with no clear D. V was clipped by 3 bases and J by 0 bases, with 8 bases between them. The length of the CDR3 is 14 residues. Germline V lookup: CDR1 LGHNA, CDR2 YNFKEQ. CDR3 in DNA: TGTGCCAGCAGCCAGGCCATCATGAACACTGAAGCTTTCTTT. Its protein is CASSQAIMNTEAFF.

As concerns this clone: One end of the junction does not line up with germline, which may come from a read error. The chain is built from TRBV9 and TRBJ2-6; tentative D call: TRBD1 (5 bases). CDR3 size: 17 residues. CDR1 and CDR2 (germline): SGDLS, YYNGEE. The DNA of the CDR3 is TGTGCCAGCAGCGTACACGGATCCTACTCTGGGGCCAACGGCCTGACTTTC. Translation: CASSVHGSYSGANGLTF. Full variable domain (missing parts from reference TRBV9 and TRBJ2-6): DSGVTQTPKHLITATGQRVTLRCSPRSGDLSVYWYQQSLDQGLQFLIQYYNGEERAKGNILERFSAQQFPDLHSELNLSSLELGDSALYFCASSVHGSYSGANGLTFGAGSRLTVL.

The DNA of the CDR3 is TGTGCCAGTAGTATAGAAGCGAGGAGCTCCTACAATGAGCAGTTCTTC. It yields the protein CASSIEARSSYNEQFF. The chain employs TRBV19 and TRBJ2-1; D remains ambiguous. The CDR3 sequence is 16 residues long. V was clipped by 0 bases and J by 0 bases, with 9 bases between them. Germline values: CDR1 LNHDA, CDR2 SQIVND (reference sequence).

The genes are TRBV6-1 and TRBJ2-7, with D maybe TRBD2 (6 bases). The germline V and J ends were trimmed by 1 base and 3 bases, with 16 bases remaining between them. Germline V lookup: CDR1 MNHNS, CDR2 SASEGT. The CDR3 loop spans 16 amino acids. The CDR3 spells CASSEGEVYDLYEQYF. As DNA, the CDR3 is TGTGCCAGCAGTGAAGGGGAGGTCTACGACCTCTACGAGCAGTACTTC.

The chain employs TRBV7-2 and TRBJ2-7; 11 bases are a match to TRBD2. The length of the CDR3 is 16 residues. Germline CDR1 reads SGHTA; CDR2 reads FQGNSA. V trimming: 1 base; J trimming: 5 bases; junction bases outside the gene matches: 7. The CDR3 bases are TGTGCCAGCAGCTTAGGGGTAGCGGGGGGGCTCAACGAGCAGTACTTC. This gives the protein CASSLGVAGGLNEQYF.

The chain employs TRBV11-2 and TRBJ1-5; possible D gene TRBD1, 5 bases. Germline CDR1 SGHAT, CDR2 FQNNGV. The V end lost 3 bases, the J end lost 7 bases, and 16 bases lay between the germline ends. There are 15 residues in the CDR3. CDR3 region: CASSLGRGEQQPQHF. CDR3 DNA: TGTGCCAGCAGCTTGGGAAGGGGTGAGCAGCAGCCCCAGCATTTT.

The chain couples TRBV25-1 to TRBJ2-2; perhaps TRBD1 as D (7 bases). Germline-derived CDR1 and CDR2 are MGHDK and SYGVNS. V was clipped by 1 base and J by 5 bases, with 11 bases between them. The CDR3 runs 15 residues. CDR3 protein: CASSESRGVTGELFF. CDR3 DNA sequence: TGTGCCAGCAGTGAATCCAGGGGGGTAACCGGGGAGCTGTTTTTT. Full variable domain (rest looked up from reference TRBV25-1 and TRBJ2-2): EADIYQTPRYLVIGTGKKITLECSQTMGHDKMYWYQQDPGMELHLIHYSYGVNSTEKGDLSSESTVSRIRTEHFPLTLESARPSHTSQYLCASSESRGVTGELFFGEGSRLTVL.

This chain links TRBV19 with TRBJ2-3; 7 positions agree with TRBD2. The CDR3 sequence is 14 residues long. Germline values: CDR1 LNHDA, CDR2 SQIVND (reference sequence). Losses at the gene ends were 5 bases for V and 0 bases for J; bases not matched to a gene: 2. The CDR3 loop is CASSVLASTDTQYF. CDR3 nucleotide sequence: TGTGCCAGTAGTGTACTAGCGAGCACAGATACGCAGTATTTT. The full variable domain, rest sourced from reference TRBV19 and TRBJ2-3, is DGGITQSPKYLFRKEGQNVTLSCEQNLNHDAMYWYRQDPGQGLRLIYYSQIVNDFQKGDIAEGYSVSREKKESFPLTVTSAQKNPTAFYLCASSVLASTDTQYFGPGTRLTVL.

Details on this clone: One junction end disagrees with the germline gene, perhaps due to a read error. This sequence joins TRBV7-9 and TRBJ2-5; TRBD2 might be the D (5 bases). The CDR3 extends over 16 amino acids. CDR1 and CDR2 (germline): SEHNR, FQNEAQ (reference sequence). Here the CDR3 reads CSSSLAFAAKGETQYF. For the CDR3, the DNA is TGTTCCAGCAGCTTAGCGTTCGCGGCTAAAGGAGAGACCCAGTACTTC.

This clone has a single count. The chain is built from TRBV6-6 and TRBJ2-5, with a weak D call TRBD2 (5 bases). Near its end, the DNA agrees better with TRBJ2-7, so the J call may be wrong. The germline V gene encodes CDR1 MNHNY and CDR2 SVGAGI (reference sequence). The CDR3 sequence is 13 residues long. The CDR3: CASRFRGIYEQYF. The DNA for the CDR3 is TGTGCCAGCCGTTTTCGAGGGATCTACGAGCAGTACTTC.

The chain couples TRBV5-1 to TRBJ2-6; no clear D. Trimming took off 5 bases at V and 0 bases at J, with 6 bases between the two ends. The germline gives CDR1 SGHRS, CDR2 YFSETQ. CDR3 size: 14 residues. The CDR3: CASSFLSGANVLTF. DNA for the CDR3: TGCGCCAGCAGTTTCCTCTCTGGGGCCAACGTCCTGACTTTC.